The 4 T cell receptor beta chains reported below all come from one sample, sequenced in a study of shared clonotypes between healthy human individuals. Produced via immunoSEQ multiplex PCR; TCRdb's table is partial and in-frame only. Here the sample spans under 1,100,000 clones, approximately 72% being singletons. Sequenced: memory CD4+ T cells sorted from blood. Subset specified: CD45RA-negative fraction. All receptors come from a man between 18 and 29 years old in good health.

This clone appeared once. Written as DNA, the CDR3 is TGTGCCAGTAGTCCCACAGGGTATGTTAAAGAGACCCAGTACTTC. This translates into CASSPTGYVKETQYF. The gene calls are TRBV19 and TRBJ2-5; D might be TRBD1 (6 bases). From germline, CDR1 is LNHDA and CDR2 SQIVND (reference sequence). This CDR3 is 15 amino acids long. V lost 5 bases, J lost 3 bases, and 16 bases lay in between.

A word on this clone: A much larger clone is a single base away; this may be a read error. V is TRBV10-3 and J is TRBJ1-4; 9 positions agree with TRBD1. With V trimmed by 3 bases and J by 5 bases, 1 base remained unmatched. From germline, CDR1 is ENHRY and CDR2 SYGVKD. The CDR3 is 14 amino acids. The CDR3 is CAISDGTGNEKLFF. The CDR3 DNA reads as TGTGCCATCAGTGACGGGACAGGGAATGAAAAACTGTTTTTT.

This clone was detected only once. At one boundary the junction diverges from the germline segment, which might be a read error. The chain recombines TRBV7-7 with TRBJ2-3; TRBD2 matches at 8 bases. Germline CDR1 and CDR2: SSHAT and FNYEAQ (reference sequence). The CDR3 is made up of 15 amino acids. The CDR3 nucleotides read TGTGCTAGCAGCTTACGGGGGGGGCGCACAGATACGCAGTATTTT. It yields the protein CASSLRGGRTDTQYF.

This clone was found once. The chain employs TRBV18 and TRBJ2-5, with TRBD1 as a possible D gene (6 bases). The CDR3 covers 14 residues. Trimming cost V 1 base and J 4 bases, with 10 bases left between them. Germline V CDR1 and CDR2: KGHSH, LQKENI. CDR3 in amino acids: CASSPLTGPETQYF. The CDR3 DNA reads as TGTGCCAGCTCACCACTGACAGGACCAGAGACCCAGTACTTC.